This is a list of T cell receptor beta chains from one sample in a study of cytomegalovirus exposure and HLA in healthy donors. Some clones are missing from TCRdb's copy, which holds only in-frame ones; the method was immunoSEQ multiplex PCR. The sample holds tens of thousands of clones, just over 75% seen once. What was sequenced was PBMCs. All receptors come from a middle-aged man in good health and CMV-seronegative. Both conserved end residues are part of each CDR3. The order of the fields is V gene, clone size, J gene, CDR3 protein. Not every row has a clone size; where given, it reads once, few, many or a size class.

>TRBV14|-|TRBJ2-1
CASSRLTGAYNEQFF
>TRBV29-1|-|TRBJ2-1
CSVVKRGYNEQFF
>TRBV30|few|TRBJ2-2
CAWDDLTGNPSGELFF
>TRBV5-1|-|TRBJ1-1
CASSTQGGNTEAFF
>TRBV27|-|TRBJ2-7
CASSLESQGYPYEQYF
>TRBV6-6|-|TRBJ1-1
CASSYAGQNEAFF
>TRBV4-3|-|TRBJ2-1
CASSQDRLAGYNEQFF
>TRBV28|-|TRBJ1-1
CASSSPDGHENTEAFF
>TRBV18|-|TRBJ2-7
CASSPRRELPYEQYF
>TRBV7-7|-|TRBJ2-1
CASSKGLGLEAKGEQFF
>TRBV2|-|TRBJ1-5
CASSDILNQPQHF
>TRBV5-1|-|TRBJ2-7
CASSLSSGVYYEQYF
>TRBV29-1|-|TRBJ1-2
CSVGPERYGYTF
>TRBV7-6|-|TRBJ1-1
CASSLSGGLDTEAFF
>TRBV11-2|-|TRBJ2-1
CASSQLRQGLNNEQFF
>TRBV11-2|-|TRBJ2-1
CASSLGAGGPANEQFF
>TRBV30|-|TRBJ2-2
CARERGGKNTGELFF
>TRBV4-2|-|TRBJ2-1
CASKTSETAYNEQFF
>TRBV4-2|medium-sized|TRBJ1-1
CASSQDSSTNWNTEAFF
>TRBV4-1|-|TRBJ2-2
CASRMGRGLVGGELFF
>TRBV18|once|TRBJ1-5
CASSPLFSGSEPQHF
>TRBV4-2|once|TRBJ1-3
CASSPINGAAADTIYF
>TRBV6-1|-|TRBJ1-3
CASSVENLSGNTIYF
>TRBV9|few|TRBJ1-3
CASSKAGTGYGNTIYF
>TRBV29-1|-|TRBJ2-3
CSVALAGGTDTQYF